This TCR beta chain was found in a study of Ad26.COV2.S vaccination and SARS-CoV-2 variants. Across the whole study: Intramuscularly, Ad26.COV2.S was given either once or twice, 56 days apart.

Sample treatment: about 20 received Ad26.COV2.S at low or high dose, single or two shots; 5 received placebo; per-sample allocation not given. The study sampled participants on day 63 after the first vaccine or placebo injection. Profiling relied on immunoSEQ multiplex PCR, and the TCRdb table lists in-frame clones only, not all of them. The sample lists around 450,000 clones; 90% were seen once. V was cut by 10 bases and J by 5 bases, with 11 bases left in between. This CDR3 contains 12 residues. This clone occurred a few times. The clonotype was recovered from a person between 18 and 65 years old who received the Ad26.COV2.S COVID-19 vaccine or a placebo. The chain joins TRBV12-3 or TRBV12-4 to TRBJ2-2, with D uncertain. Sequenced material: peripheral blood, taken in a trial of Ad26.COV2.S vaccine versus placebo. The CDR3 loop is CATATVTGELFF. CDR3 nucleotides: TGTGCCACTGCTACTGTAACCGGGGAGCTGTTTTTT.